This record covers a single T cell receptor (beta chain). The antigen is undetermined. This sample stems from a study of cytomegalovirus exposure and HLA in healthy donors. After removal of 1 base from V and 3 bases from J, the junction contained 4 bases not matched to a gene. CDR3 size: 15 residues. In germline, CDR1 is SGHAT, CDR2 FQNNGV. Study results and limitations: A list of around 160 TCR beta chains associated with cytomegalovirus was given.

PCR was performed using 60 Vbeta and 13 Jbeta primers. Produced via immunoSEQ multiplex PCR; TCRdb's table is partial and in-frame only. The table lists 25,000 to 40,000 clones. The source material was PBMCs. The chain joins TRBV11-2 to TRBJ2-7; TRBD1 agrees at 9 bases. This sequence was found in a woman aged 40 to 49 in good health and CMV-seropositive. CDR3 DNA: TGTGCCAGCAGCTTAGGGACAGGGGAGGACTACGAGCAGTACTTC. Translated, it gives CASSLGTGEDYEQYF.